One sample yielded the 31 T cell receptor beta chains listed below, sequenced in a study of blood T cell repertoires in COVID-19. Clones were read by immunoSEQ multiplex PCR, and TCRdb kept only the in-frame ones, dropping some. This sample has hundreds of thousands of clones; 75% to 90% occur once, and the top ten carry around 1.1%. Material: PBMCs or T cells enriched from blood (not recorded which). Receptor source: a man aged 25-45 years who had recovered from COVID-19.

The chain recombines TRBV15 with TRBJ1-4; D may be TRBD1 (5 bases). V lost 1 base and J 4 bases, leaving 13 bases between the germline ends. CDR3 length equals 16 residues. Germline V gene lookup returns CDR1 LNHNV and CDR2 YYDKDF (reference sequence). CDR3 nucleotides: TGTGCCACCAGCAGAGGGGGACTGATCCTTAATGAAAAACTGTTTTTT. Translating gives CATSRGGLILNEKLFF. The whole variable domain, filled in from reference TRBV15 and TRBJ1-4, reads DAMVIQNPRYQVTQFGKPVTLSCSQTLNHNVMYWYQQKSSQAPKLLFHYYDKDFNNEADTPDNFQSRRPNTSFCFLDIRSPGLGDTAMYLCATSRGGLILNEKLFFGSGTQLSVL.

The J gene is TRBJ1-2, the V gene TRBV5-1; D may be TRBD1 (6 bases). The V end lost 4 bases, the J end lost 2 bases, and 15 bases lay between the germline ends. Germline values: CDR1 SGHRS, CDR2 YFSETQ. CDR3 length: 15 amino acids. The CDR3 loop reads CASSTGTQSNYGYTF. CDR3 in DNA: TGCGCCAGCAGCACTGGGACACAAAGCAACTATGGCTACACCTTC. Variable domain in full (rest from reference TRBV5-1 and TRBJ1-2): KAGVTQTPRYLIKTRGQQVTLSCSPISGHRSVSWYQQTPGQGLQFLFEYFSETQRNKGNFPGRFSGRQFSNSRSEMNVSTLELGDSALYLCASSTGTQSNYGYTFGSGTRLTVV.

V and J are TRBV7-9 and TRBJ1-1, with D possibly TRBD1 on 6 matching bases. CDR3 length: 14 amino acids. Germline CDR1 is SEHNR and CDR2 is FQNEAQ (reference sequence). Trimming took 2 bases from V and 6 from J, leaving 13 bases between them. CDR3 coding DNA: TGTGCCAGCAGCTTACAAGGGGGAGTGGCTGAAGCTTTCTTT. This codes for CASSLQGGVAEAFF.

The V and J genes are TRBV19 and TRBJ2-1; 10 bases line up with TRBD2. This CDR3 has 15 residues. Trimming removed 6 bases from V and 4 bases from J; junction bases left unmatched: 6. Germline V lookup: CDR1 LNHDA, CDR2 SQIVND (reference sequence). CDR3 bases: TGTGCCAGTAGCGATCTAGCGGGAGAGTACAATGAGCAGTTCTTC. Protein: CASSDLAGEYNEQFF.

This clone has a handful of counts. The chain is built from TRBV7-9 and TRBJ2-7; a weak D match, TRBD2 (5 bases). Germline CDR1 and CDR2: SEHNR and FQNEAQ (reference sequence). The CDR3 runs to 15 residues. V was pared by 1 base and J by 3 bases, with 13 bases between. The CDR3 sequence is CASSLVAGEDYEQYF. The DNA of the CDR3 is TGTGCCAGCAGCTTAGTTGCGGGCGAAGACTACGAGCAGTACTTC.

The chain links TRBV18 to TRBJ1-2; D gene unclear. The CDR3 sequence is 15 residues long. Trimming cost V 0 bases and J 5 bases, with 13 bases left between them. The germline CDR1 and CDR2 sequences are KGHSH and LQKENI. DNA for the CDR3: TGTGCCAGCTCACCACCGAGGGTCCCAAGGTATGGCTACACCTTC. It translates to CASSPPRVPRYGYTF.

The count of this clone is one. V gene TRBV29-1 combines with J gene TRBJ1-1; D is undetermined. The germline V and J ends were trimmed by 1 base and 6 bases, with 15 bases remaining between them. The CDR3 extends over 14 amino acids. CDR1 and CDR2 from the germline V gene are SQVTM and ANQGSEA. The CDR3 nucleotides are TGCAGCGTTGAAGCCGGTGTGGTGTGGTCTGAAGCTTTCTTT. Its protein product is CSVEAGVVWSEAFF.

The chain uses TRBV29-1 and TRBJ1-1; 10 nucleotides align to TRBD1. J gave up 4 bases and V 5 bases, and 7 bases lay outside the gene matches. The CDR3 covers 14 residues. Germline loops: CDR1 SQVTM, CDR2 ANQGSEA. The CDR3 DNA is TGCAGCGTTACCGGGACAGGGGCCGGCACTGAAGCTTTCTTT. Protein: CSVTGTGAGTEAFF.

CDR3 bases: TGCGCCAGCAGCTTCGGGACTAAGCGGCTATTCCCCTACAATGAGCAGTTCTTC. It yields the protein CASSFGTKRLFPYNEQFF. The chain recombines TRBV5-1 with TRBJ2-1, with 7 bases identical to TRBD2. Germline V gene lookup returns CDR1 SGHRS and CDR2 YFSETQ. The CDR3 spans 18 residues. Losses at the gene ends were 2 bases for V and 2 bases for J; bases not matched to a gene: 13.

The genes are TRBV6-5 and TRBJ1-3, with D possibly TRBD1 on 6 matching bases. The germline V and J ends were trimmed by 6 bases and 0 bases, with 12 bases remaining between them. The germline V gene has CDR1 MNHEY and CDR2 SVGAGI. There are 15 residues in the CDR3. This chain's CDR3 is CASSHTGSSGNTIYF. In nucleotides, the CDR3 is TGTGCCAGCAGCCACACAGGGAGCTCTGGAAACACCATATATTTT.

The chain uses TRBV7-9 and TRBJ1-5; D is undetermined. Trimming took 4 bases from V and 2 from J, leaving 18 bases between them. Germline V gene sequence: CDR1 SEHNR, CDR2 FQNEAQ (reference sequence). This CDR3 is built from 17 residues. Here the CDR3 reads CASSSNTHAGRNQPQHF. DNA of the CDR3: TGTGCCAGCAGCTCAAACACGCACGCAGGTCGCAATCAGCCCCAGCATTTT.

This chain uses TRBV10-1 with TRBJ2-7; 9 bases map to TRBD2. V gave up 0 bases and J gave up 4 bases; unmatched junction bases: 7. Germline lookup yields CDR1 WNHNN and CDR2 SYGVQD (reference sequence). The CDR3 totals 16 residues. The CDR3 is CASSESVGSGSYEQYF. The CDR3 DNA is TGCGCCAGCAGTGAGTCGGTGGGTAGCGGGAGTTACGAGCAGTACTTC.

In DNA, the CDR3 is TGTGCCAGCAGAGAATTTCAGCGTCTCTCTGGGGCCAACGTCCTGACTTTC. It is translated as CASREFQRLSGANVLTF. The gene calls are TRBV6-1 and TRBJ2-6; D unclear. The V gene's germline CDR1 is MNHNS and CDR2 SASEGT. Trimming cost V 6 bases and J 0 bases, with 15 bases left between them. CDR3 length: 17 residues.

The chain couples TRBV16 to TRBJ1-5; a possible D gene is TRBD1 (5 bases). Per the germline V gene, CDR1 is KGHSY and CDR2 is FQNENV. Trimming left V 2 bases short and J 7 bases short, with 6 bases between. This CDR3 is built from 12 residues. The CDR3 spells CASSQGGQPQHF. The CDR3 DNA follows: TGTGCCAGCAGCCAAGGGGGGCAGCCCCAGCATTTT.

V gene TRBV6-4 combines with J gene TRBJ1-2; 9 positions agree with TRBD1. CDR1 and CDR2 (germline): MRHNA, SNTAGT. This CDR3 spans 15 amino acids. V lost 5 bases, J lost 4 bases, and 8 bases stayed unmatched. The CDR3 spells CASSPGQGTGYGYTF. The CDR3 nucleotides read TGTGCCAGCAGTCCGGGACAGGGAACGGGCTATGGCTACACCTTC.

The J gene is TRBJ2-1, the V gene TRBV5-1; 12 nucleotides align to TRBD2. Germline loops: CDR1 SGHRS, CDR2 YFSETQ. The CDR3 length is 14 residues. Unmatched junction bases numbered 7, after V lost 6 bases and J lost 9 bases. The CDR3 is CASTTSGRSSEQFF. The CDR3, as DNA: TGCGCCAGCACGACTAGCGGGAGATCGAGTGAGCAGTTCTTC.

This clone is a singleton in its sample. The V and J genes are TRBV10-3 and TRBJ2-7; possible D gene TRBD2, 5 bases. V was trimmed by 3 bases and J by 5 bases, leaving 11 bases between them. From germline, CDR1 is ENHRY and CDR2 SYGVKD. CDR3 size: 13 residues. Here the CDR3 reads CAISEVQRDEQYF. The CDR3 nucleotides are TGTGCCATCAGTGAAGTACAGAGGGACGAGCAGTACTTC.

The chain is built from TRBV27 and TRBJ2-3; possibly TRBD2 for D (6 bases). Trimming took 0 bases from V and 1 from J, leaving 14 bases between them. Germline CDR1 and CDR2: MNHEY and SMNVEV (reference sequence). This CDR3 has 17 amino acids. In DNA, the CDR3 is TGTGCCAGCAGTTTATCGAAAGCGGGCCTCCGCACAGATACGCAGTATTTT. Amino acid sequence: CASSLSKAGLRTDTQYF.

This chain links TRBV24-1 with TRBJ2-3; D is perhaps TRBD1 (5 bases). Germline V gene lookup returns CDR1 KGHDR and CDR2 SFDVKD. CDR3 size: 14 residues. V was clipped by 10 bases and J by 0 bases, with 13 bases between them. CDR3 in amino acids: CATRQKSSTDTQYF. The CDR3 nucleotides are TGTGCCACACGACAGAAATCTAGCACAGATACGCAGTATTTT.

CDR3 in amino acids: CAWSPSAREQFF. CDR3 nucleotide sequence: TGTGCCTGGAGTCCCAGCGCGAGGGAGCAGTTCTTC. This chain connects TRBV30 to TRBJ2-1; D is undetermined. Germline CDR1 GTSNPN, CDR2 SVGIG (reference sequence). The CDR3 length is 12 residues. Trimming took off 2 bases at V and 10 bases at J, with 12 bases between the two ends.

The rearrangement joins TRBV5-4 to TRBJ2-3; D gene ambiguous. The CDR3 covers 15 residues. From germline, CDR1 is SGHNT and CDR2 YYREEE (reference sequence). Trimming left V 1 base short and J 0 bases short, with 9 bases between. As DNA, the CDR3 is TGTGCCAGCAGCTTGCCCCCACTAAGCACAGATACGCAGTATTTT. It specifies CASSLPPLSTDTQYF. Variable domain in full (rest from reference TRBV5-4 and TRBJ2-3): ETGVTQSPTHLIKTRGQQVTLRCSSQSGHNTVSWYQQALGQGPQFIFQYYREEENGRGNFPPRFSGLQFPNYSSELNVNALELDDSALYLCASSLPPLSTDTQYFGPGTRLTVL.

The gene calls are TRBV24-1 and TRBJ1-2; no clear D. Germline V gives CDR1 KGHDR, CDR2 SFDVKD. V shed 3 bases and J shed 4 bases, with 20 bases lying between them. This CDR3 has 17 residues. The CDR3 here is CATSDPTSGTAGYGYTF. The CDR3 DNA reads as TGTGCCACCAGTGATCCCACTTCCGGAACAGCGGGCTATGGCTACACCTTC.

The V gene is TRBV28, the J gene TRBJ2-5; D is perhaps TRBD2 (6 bases). V was cut by 3 bases and J by 1 base, with 21 bases left in between. The CDR3 is 18 residues long. Germline V gene data show CDR1 as MDHEN and CDR2 as SYDVKM. The CDR3 DNA follows: TGTGCCAGCAGTTTCCTCAGACTATCACGGGGGTCCCAAGAGACCCAGTACTTC. This translates into CASSFLRLSRGSQETQYF.

The gene calls are TRBV7-6 and TRBJ2-1; 7 bases match TRBD2. This CDR3 region has 16 residues. Germline CDR1 SGHVS, CDR2 FNYEAQ. The junction had 11 bases not matched to a gene; V was cut back by 6 bases and J by 3 bases. The CDR3 here is CASSLSGTPFYNEQFF. The CDR3 DNA reads as TGTGCCAGCAGTCTAAGCGGGACCCCCTTCTACAATGAGCAGTTCTTC.

The V and J genes are TRBV7-6 and TRBJ2-3, with D possibly TRBD2 on 6 matching bases. The germline gives CDR1 SGHVS, CDR2 FNYEAQ. This CDR3 has 15 amino acids. V lost 5 bases and J lost 4, with 16 bases in between. The CDR3 coding sequence is TGTGCCAGCAGCGGGAGCGGATCGGGGGCAGATACGCAGTATTTT. It translates to CASSGSGSGADTQYF.

The gene calls are TRBV10-3 and TRBJ2-7; 7 nucleotides match TRBD1. The J segment lost 5 bases and the V segment lost 4 bases, leaving 8 bases of the junction unmatched. From germline, CDR1 is ENHRY and CDR2 SYGVKD. CDR3 length: 14 amino acids. CDR3 DNA sequence: TGTGCCATCAGTGGTAAGACAGGGTCCGACGAGCAGTACTTC. This gives the protein CAISGKTGSDEQYF.

The CDR3, as DNA: TGTGCCAGCAGCTTGCCCCCAGGGACTGGGGCCAACGTCCTGACTTTC. It codes for CASSLPPGTGANVLTF. This sequence joins TRBV5-6 and TRBJ2-6; a possible D gene is TRBD1 (5 bases). Germline lookup yields CDR1 SGHDT and CDR2 YYEEEE. The V gene lost 1 base and the J gene lost 2 bases, with 10 bases spanning the gap. The CDR3 runs 16 residues.

The chain employs TRBV9 and TRBJ2-2, with TRBD2 matching over 7 bases. Germline V gives CDR1 SGDLS, CDR2 YYNGEE. This CDR3 comprises 17 residues. Germline trimming cut 3 bases from V and 0 bases from J; bases unmatched to any gene: 8. The CDR3 loop reads CASSGPRGTTNTGELFF. In nucleotides, the CDR3 is TGTGCCAGCAGCGGACCCCGCGGGACTACGAACACCGGGGAGCTGTTTTTT.

The chain couples TRBV7-3 to TRBJ2-2; TRBD2 is a possible D gene (5 bases). The germline gives CDR1 SGHTA, CDR2 FQGTGA. Trimming removed 5 bases at V and 5 bases at J, with 21 bases between. This CDR3 is 17 amino acids long. The CDR3 loop is CASSLSFGSIGTGELFF. CDR3 sequence (DNA): TGTGCCAGCAGCCTTTCGTTTGGGAGCATAGGGACCGGGGAGCTGTTTTTT.

This chain links TRBV3-1 (or the pseudogene TRBV3-2) with TRBJ2-5; 8 nucleotides align to TRBD2. Germline loops: CDR1 LGHDT, CDR2 YNNKEL (reference sequence). CDR3 size: 14 residues. Trimming cost V 4 bases and J 1 base; bases outside gene matches: 2. CDR3 protein: CASSLTSGQETQYF. In DNA form, the CDR3 reads TGTGCCAGCAGCCTTACTAGCGGCCAAGAGACCCAGTACTTC.

V usage is TRBV19 and J usage is TRBJ1-1; 9 positions agree with TRBD1. V trimming: 7 bases; J trimming: 0 bases; junction bases outside the gene matches: 12. CDR3 length: 17 amino acids. Germline-derived CDR1 and CDR2 are LNHDA and SQIVND (reference sequence). The CDR3 DNA reads as TGTGCCAGTACCTACTACGGACAGGGGAGTTTGAACACTGAAGCTTTCTTT. Translating it yields CASTYYGQGSLNTEAFF.